The clone carrying this T cell receptor (beta chain) has just one count. The record originates from a study of CD8+ T cells in alopecia areata. Stated treatment: oral pan-JAK inhibitor, 5-10 mg twice daily. Following RNA extraction, reverse transcription yielded cDNA that acted as the sequencing template. The table came from immunoSEQ multiplex PCR; TCRdb's copy has only in-frame clones and leaves some out. The sample yields 150,000 to 200,000 clones, under 70% seen once. V was cut by 0 bases and J by 7 bases, with 13 bases left in between. There are 15 residues in the CDR3. CDR1 is GTSNPN, CDR2 SVGIG, per germline (reference sequence).

The chain uses TRBV30 and TRBJ1-6, with no clear D. The origin of this receptor is a human donor with alopecia areata. The sample here was CD4+ T cells sorted from blood, taken at week 4, from a patient treated with tofacitinib. CDR3 in amino acids: CAWSVLGPLNSPLHF. The CDR3 region has the DNA TGTGCCTGGAGTGTACTCGGCCCGTTGAATTCACCCCTCCACTTT.